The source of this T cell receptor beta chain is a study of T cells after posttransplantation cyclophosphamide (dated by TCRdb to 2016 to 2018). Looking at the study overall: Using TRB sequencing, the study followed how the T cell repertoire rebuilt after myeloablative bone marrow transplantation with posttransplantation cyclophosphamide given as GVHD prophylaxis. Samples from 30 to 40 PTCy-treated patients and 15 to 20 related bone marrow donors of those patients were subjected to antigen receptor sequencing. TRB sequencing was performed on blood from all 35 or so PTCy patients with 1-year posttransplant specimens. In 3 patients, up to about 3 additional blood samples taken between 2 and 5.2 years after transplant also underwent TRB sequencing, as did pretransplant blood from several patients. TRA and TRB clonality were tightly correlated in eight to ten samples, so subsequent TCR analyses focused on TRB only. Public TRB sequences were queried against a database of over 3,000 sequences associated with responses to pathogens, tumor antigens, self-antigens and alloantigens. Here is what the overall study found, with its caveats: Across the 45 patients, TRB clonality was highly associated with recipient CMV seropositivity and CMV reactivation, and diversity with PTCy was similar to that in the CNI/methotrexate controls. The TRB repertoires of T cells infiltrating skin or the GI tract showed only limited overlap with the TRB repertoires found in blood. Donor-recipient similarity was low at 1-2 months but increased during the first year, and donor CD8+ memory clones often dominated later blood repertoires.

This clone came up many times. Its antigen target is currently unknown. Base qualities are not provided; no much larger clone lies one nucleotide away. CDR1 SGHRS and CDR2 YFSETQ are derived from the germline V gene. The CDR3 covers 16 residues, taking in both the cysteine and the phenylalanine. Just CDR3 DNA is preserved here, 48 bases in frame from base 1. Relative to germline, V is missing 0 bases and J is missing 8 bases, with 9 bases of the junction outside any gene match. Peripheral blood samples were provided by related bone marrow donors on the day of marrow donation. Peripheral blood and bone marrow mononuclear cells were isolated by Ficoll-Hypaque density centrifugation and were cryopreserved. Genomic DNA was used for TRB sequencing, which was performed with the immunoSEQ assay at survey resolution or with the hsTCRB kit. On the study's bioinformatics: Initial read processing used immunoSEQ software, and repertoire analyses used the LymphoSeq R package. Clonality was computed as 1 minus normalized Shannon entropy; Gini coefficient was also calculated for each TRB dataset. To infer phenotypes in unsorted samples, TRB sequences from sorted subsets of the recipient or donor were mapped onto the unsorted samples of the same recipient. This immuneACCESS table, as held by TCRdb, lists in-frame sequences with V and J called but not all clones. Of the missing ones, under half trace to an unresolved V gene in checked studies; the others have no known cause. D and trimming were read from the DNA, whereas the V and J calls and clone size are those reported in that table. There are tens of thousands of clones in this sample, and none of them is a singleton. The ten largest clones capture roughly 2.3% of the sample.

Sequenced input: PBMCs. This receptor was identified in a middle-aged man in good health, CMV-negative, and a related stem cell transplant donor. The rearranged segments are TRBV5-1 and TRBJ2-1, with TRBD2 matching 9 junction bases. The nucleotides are TGCGCCAGCAGCTTGGAGGGCGGGAGGGCCCTGGATGAGCAGTTCTTC. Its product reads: CASSLEGGRALDEQFF.